A selection of T cell receptor beta chains follows, all from one sample in a study of cytomegalovirus exposure and HLA in healthy donors. The data were produced by immunoSEQ multiplex PCR, yet TCRdb's version contains in-frame clones alone and is incomplete. Among about 140,000 clones listed, about three quarters were seen once. Sequenced: PBMCs. The source is a male donor in good health and CMV-seropositive. Both conserved end residues are part of each CDR3. A D gene is named only where the DNA matches it firmly. For some rows the clone size is stated as once, few or many, or as a class when expanded; others skip it.

size,V,J,D,CDR3,DNA
-,TRBV5-1,TRBJ2-5,TRBD1,CASSLAGTGEETQYF,TGCGCCAGCAGCTTGGCCGGGACAGGGGAAGAGACCCAGTACTTC
few,TRBV9,TRBJ1-2,-,CASSVAAAGYGYTF,TGTGCCAGCAGCGTCGCCGCGGCTGGCTATGGCTACACCTTC
-,TRBV4-2,TRBJ2-7,TRBD1,CASSQGTGDTSSYEQYF,TGTGCCAGCAGCCAAGGGACAGGTGATACAAGCTCCTACGAGCAGTACTTC
-,TRBV7-8,TRBJ2-7,-,CASSFVQRAYEQYF,TGTGCCAGCAGCTTCGTTCAGCGGGCCTACGAGCAGTACTTC
-,TRBV27,TRBJ2-7,TRBD1,CASSQRAGTGLSEQYF,TGTGCCAGCAGCCAACGAGCGGGGACAGGGCTAAGCGAGCAGTACTTC
-,TRBV4-1,TRBJ2-5,TRBD2,CASSHRDYPQETQYF,TGCGCCAGCAGCCATAGGGACTACCCCCAAGAGACCCAGTACTTC
-,TRBV5-4,TRBJ2-7,TRBD2,CASRMTGGNYEQYF,TGTGCCAGCAGGATGACGGGGGGAAACTACGAGCAGTACTTC
once,TRBV5-8,TRBJ2-1,TRBD2,CASSVAGGPFFPFF,TGTGCCAGCAGCGTAGCGGGAGGGCCGTTCTTTCCGTTCTTC
-,TRBV14,TRBJ2-7,-,CASSQGGLYYEQYF,TGTGCCAGCAGCCAAGGTGGCCTGTACTACGAGCAGTACTTC
-,TRBV29-1,TRBJ2-1,-,CSVEAPDSGNEQFF,TGCAGCGTTGAGGCGCCGGACTCCGGCAATGAGCAGTTCTTC
-,TRBV19,TRBJ2-2,TRBD2,CASSPRPGLAGGRVTGELFF,TGTGCCAGTAGTCCCCGGCCGGGACTAGCGGGGGGGCGGGTCACCGGGGAGCTGTTTTTT
once,TRBV7-2,TRBJ2-2,-,CASSLVPVNTGELFF,TGTGCCAGCAGCTTAGTTCCGGTGAACACCGGGGAGCTGTTTTTT
-,TRBV5-1,TRBJ1-2,TRBD1,CASSTRGRDSIYGYTF,TGCGCCAGCAGCACCCGGGGCCGGGACAGCATCTATGGCTACACCTTC
-,TRBV5-1,TRBJ1-2,-,CASSLNGDYGYTF,TGCGCCAGCAGCTTGAACGGGGACTATGGCTACACCTTC
once,TRBV6-5,TRBJ1-4,-,CASTYSGGANEKLFF,TGTGCCAGCACCTACTCCGGCGGGGCTAATGAAAAACTGTTTTTT
-,TRBV7-6,TRBJ1-1,-,CASSLETVSEAFF,TGTGCCAGCAGCTTAGAGACAGTCTCTGAAGCTTTCTTT
-,TRBV27,TRBJ1-2,-,CASSSTGNGHGYTF,TGTGCCAGCAGTTCAACAGGGAATGGGCATGGCTACACCTTC
-,TRBV27,TRBJ2-1,-,CASRGGNEQFF,TGTGCCAGCCGAGGGGGCAATGAGCAGTTCTTC
-,TRBV11-2,TRBJ2-7,-,CASSLSGDPYEQYF,TGTGCCAGCAGCTTGTCGGGGGACCCCTACGAGCAGTACTTC
once,TRBV9,TRBJ2-5,-,CASSVASLGILAETQYF,TGTGCCAGCAGCGTAGCCTCCTTGGGTATATTAGCGGAGACCCAGTACTTC
-,TRBV15,TRBJ2-5,-,CATSSEGALETQYF,TGTGCCACCAGCTCAGAAGGGGCATTGGAGACCCAGTACTTC
once,TRBV19,TRBJ2-3,-,CASSIRGTDTQYF,TGTGCCAGTAGTATTAGGGGTACAGATACGCAGTATTTT
-,TRBV7-2,TRBJ2-5,TRBD2,CASSSGLAGGPGETQYF,TGTGCCAGCAGCTCGGGACTAGCGGGAGGGCCAGGAGAGACCCAGTACTTC
-,TRBV7-9,TRBJ2-5,-,CASSLQGETQYF,TGTGCCAGCAGCCTACAGGGAGAGACCCAGTACTTC
-,TRBV12-5,TRBJ1-2,-,CASGLSGVNYGYTF,TGTGCTAGTGGTTTGTCCGGGGTGAACTATGGCTACACCTTC
-,TRBV7-9,TRBJ2-1,TRBD2,CASSRALASEQFF,TGTGCCAGCAGCAGAGCACTAGCGAGTGAGCAGTTCTTC
-,TRBV11-2,TRBJ1-5,TRBD1,CASSLGTGGPQPQHF,TGTGCCAGCAGCTTAGGGACAGGGGGTCCTCAGCCCCAGCATTTT
-,TRBV9,TRBJ2-1,TRBD1,CASSGTGGRYNEQFF,TGTGCCAGCAGTGGTACAGGGGGCAGGTACAATGAGCAGTTCTTC
-,TRBV4-1,TRBJ1-1,-,CASSQGNSDTEAFF,TGCGCCAGCAGCCAAGGGAACAGTGACACTGAAGCTTTCTTT
-,TRBV4-1,TRBJ2-7,-,CASSLQITWAGGEQYF,TGCGCCAGCAGCCTTCAAATTACTTGGGCCGGAGGCGAGCAGTACTTC
few,TRBV7-9,TRBJ2-5,TRBD1,CASSPRGPETQYF,TGTGCCAGCAGCCCTAGGGGGCCGGAGACCCAGTACTTC
-,TRBV7-8,TRBJ2-1,TRBD2,CASSPRVAGDNVQFF,TGTGCCAGCAGCCCCCGAGTAGCGGGGGACAATGTTCAGTTCTTC
once,TRBV29-1,TRBJ2-7,TRBD1,CSVDWQGQGDYEQYF,TGCAGCGTTGATTGGCAGGGACAGGGGGACTACGAGCAGTACTTC
-,TRBV18,TRBJ2-1,-,CASSPPSGVEQFF,TGTGCCAGCTCACCACCTTCGGGAGTTGAGCAGTTCTTC
-,TRBV2,TRBJ2-3,TRBD2,CASSERTRFTDTQYF,TGTGCCAGCAGTGAAAGGACTAGATTCACAGATACGCAGTATTTT
-,TRBV5-1,TRBJ1-2,-,CASSFLGPQRGYTF,TGCGCCAGCAGCTTCCTCGGGCCTCAGCGGGGCTACACCTTC
-,TRBV7-8,TRBJ1-2,-,CASSLDRVWGNYGYTF,TGTGCCAGCAGCTTAGACAGGGTTTGGGGGAACTATGGCTACACCTTC
-,TRBV7-2,TRBJ2-7,TRBD2,CASSSASGRSEQYF,TGTGCCAGCAGTTCGGCTAGCGGGAGATCGGAGCAGTACTTC
-,TRBV5-8,TRBJ1-4,TRBD1,CASSRGQGHEKLFF,TGTGCCAGCAGCAGGGGACAGGGTCATGAAAAACTGTTTTTT